The T cell receptor beta chain under discussion was sequenced for a study of response to subunit inactivated influenza vaccine. General study points: Authors suggested seasonal influenza vaccinations each recruit few new T cells.

Germline values: CDR1 DFQATT, CDR2 SNEGSKA (reference sequence). The CDR3 runs 15 residues. V dropped 7 bases and J dropped 0 bases, with 16 bases sitting between them. In the case of this clonotype: Antigen specificity is unknown.

TCRdb recomputed calls from the RT-PCR reads with MiXCR, one row per CDR3 protein. The sample includes hundreds of thousands of distinct CDR3 sequences, 15% to 19% seen only once; the top ten take roughly 10%. The rearrangement joins TRBV20-1 to TRBJ1-5; no definite D call. Sequenced here: PBMCs from blood, sampled 12 days after vaccination. The sequence was collected from a man aged 50 to 59 who received an inactivated influenza vaccine. Here the CDR3 reads CSVNRATDSNQPQHF. DNA of the CDR3: TGCAGTGTGAATAGGGCCACTGATAGCAATCAGCCCCAGCATTTT.